This is a list of T cell receptor beta chains from one sample in a study of CD8 T cells in ankylosing spondylitis. TCRdb reprocessed the 5' RACE reads with MiXCR, giving one entry per CDR3 protein. The data show hundreds of thousands of distinct CDR3 sequences, with about 10% seen just once and around 0.51% held by the top ten. The sequenced material came from blood, either unsorted or a sorted T cell fraction (not recorded which). These receptors all come from a male donor with ankylosing spondylitis. Both conserved end residues are part of each CDR3. D genes are given only for firm matches. Expanded clones get a size class; other rows say once, few or many, or leave the size out.

>.|.|TRBJ2-3|TRBV20-1
CSARDIGLSTDTQYF
TGCAGTGCTAGAGATATAGGCTTATCCACAGATACGCAGTATTTT
>.|few|TRBJ2-1|TRBV20-1
CSAREGADPNEQFF
TGCAGTGCTAGAGAGGGGGCGGATCCCAATGAGCAGTTCTTC
>.|few|TRBJ2-7|TRBV18
CASKGQGYEQYF
TGTGCCAGCAAGGGGCAAGGCTACGAGCAGTACTTC
>.|.|TRBJ2-7|TRBV5-1
CASRLDVLGGRNEQYF
TGCGCCAGCAGATTGGATGTGCTCGGGGGGCGAAACGAGCAGTACTTC
>.|many|TRBJ1-6|TRBV20-1
CSAFESSYNSPLHF
TGCAGTGCATTTGAGAGCTCCTATAATTCACCCCTCCACTTT
>TRBD1|many|TRBJ2-3|TRBV29-1
CSVKGQGGTDTQYF
TGCAGCGTGAAGGGACAGGGCGGCACAGATACGCAGTATTTT
>.|few|TRBJ1-1|TRBV5-6
CASSLRWGVGMNTEAFF
TGTGCCAGCAGCTTGAGGTGGGGCGTGGGGATGAACACTGAAGCTTTCTTT
>TRBD2|many|TRBJ2-2|TRBV10-3
CAISHYIAGVGPGELFF
TGTGCCATCAGTCATTACATAGCGGGAGTCGGGCCCGGGGAGCTGTTTTTT
>.|few|TRBJ2-3|TRBV6-5
CASSYSSWTDTQYF
TGTGCCAGCAGTTACTCGAGTTGGACAGATACGCAGTATTTT
>.|.|TRBJ2-7|TRBV20-1
CSASRTGANLRGQYF
TGCAGTGCTAGTCGTACGGGAGCGAACCTACGAGGGCAGTACTTC
>TRBD2|few|TRBJ2-3|TRBV20-1
CSAQRLADSTDTQYF
TGCAGTGCACAGCGACTAGCGGATTCCACAGATACGCAGTATTTT
>.|.|TRBJ2-7|TRBV5-1
CASSLGLAQTYEQYF
TGCGCCAGCAGCTTAGGGCTAGCGCAGACCTACGAGCAGTACTTC
>.|.|TRBJ2-7|TRBV20-1
CSAQRGGEQYF
TGCAGTGCCCAGAGGGGGGGCGAGCAGTACTTC
>.|.|TRBJ2-2|TRBV10-3
CAIRGPANTGELFF
TGTGCCATCAGGGGACCGGCGAACACCGGGGAGCTGTTTTTT
>TRBD2|few|TRBJ2-3|TRBV10-3
CAITDSGRRPDTQYF
TGTGCCATCACCGACAGCGGGAGGCGTCCAGATACGCAGTATTTT
>.|few|TRBJ2-7|TRBV10-3
CAIWPGVEDEQYF
TGTGCCATTTGGCCGGGGGTCGAGGACGAGCAGTACTTC
>TRBD2|few|TRBJ2-3|TRBV20-1
CSAINSLAGLTDTQYF
TGCAGTGCTATTAATAGCCTAGCGGGGCTCACAGATACGCAGTATTTT
>.|.|TRBJ2-7|TRBV25-1
CASSDKLGYEQYF
TGTGCCAGCAGTGACAAGTTAGGCTACGAGCAGTACTTC
>.|few|TRBJ2-3|TRBV5-1
CASSFGGLADTQYF
TGCGCCAGCAGCTTCGGTGGGCTCGCAGATACGCAGTATTTT
>.|.|TRBJ2-7|TRBV20-1
CSAKSGLTYEQYF
TGCAGTGCTAAGAGCGGGCTTACCTACGAGCAGTACTTC
>TRBD2|few|TRBJ2-3|TRBV5-1
CASSNGLAGGGDTQYF
TGCGCCAGCAGCAACGGACTAGCGGGAGGTGGAGATACGCAGTATTTT
>TRBD2|.|TRBJ2-5|TRBV20-1
CSADGLAGETQYF
TGCAGTGCTGATGGACTAGCAGGAGAGACCCAGTACTTC
>.|many|TRBJ1-3|TRBV20-1
CSASTGIQGNTIYF
TGCAGTGCTTCGACCGGGATTCAGGGAAACACCATATATTTT
>.|many|TRBJ2-1|TRBV3-1
CASSQTDNEQFF
TGTGCCAGCAGCCAAACGGACAATGAGCAGTTCTTC
>.|.|TRBJ2-4|TRBV5-1
CASSPGAWAKNIQYF
TGCGCCAGCAGCCCCGGGGCCTGGGCCAAAAACATTCAGTACTTC
>.|.|TRBJ2-5|TRBV5-1
CASSLERPSETQYF
TGCGCCAGCAGCTTGGAAAGGCCGAGTGAGACCCAGTACTTC
>.|.|TRBJ1-3|TRBV4-3
CASSQVTSRPGNTIYF
TGCGCCAGCAGCCAAGTCACCTCCCGCCCTGGAAACACCATATATTTT
>TRBD2|few|TRBJ2-7|TRBV6-5
CASSYLSGTSGIGQYF
TGTGCCAGCAGTTACTTGTCGGGGACTAGCGGGATCGGGCAGTACTTC
>.|few|TRBJ2-4|TRBV6-6
CASSRSVNIQYF
TGTGCCAGCAGTCGTTCGGTTAACATTCAGTACTTC
>TRBD2|.|TRBJ2-3|TRBV4-2
CASSQATSGSSDTQYF
TGTGCCAGCAGCCAGGCGACTAGCGGGAGTTCAGATACGCAGTATTTT
>.|few|TRBJ2-3|TRBV28
CASTEGATDTQYF
TGTGCCAGCACGGAGGGGGCCACAGATACGCAGTATTTT
>.|.|TRBJ1-3|TRBV6-1
CATGKRLSGNTIYF
TGTGCCACCGGGAAGAGACTCTCTGGAAACACCATATATTTT
>TRBD2|.|TRBJ2-2|TRBV9
CASAGTIAGALPGELFF
TGTGCCAGCGCAGGGACCATAGCGGGAGCGCTCCCCGGGGAGCTGTTTTTT
>.|.|TRBJ1-5|TRBV2
CASSYSDGAWQPQHF
TGTGCCAGCAGTTACTCAGATGGGGCCTGGCAGCCCCAGCATTTT
>.|few|TRBJ1-5|TRBV20-1
CSAMPGNNQPQHF
TGCAGTGCAATGCCAGGGAACAATCAGCCCCAGCATTTT
>.|.|TRBJ2-7|TRBV20-1
CSTPTGPSSYEQYF
TGCAGTACGCCGACAGGCCCAAGCTCCTACGAGCAGTACTTC
>.|many|TRBJ2-1|TRBV12-3/TRBV12-4
CASSLGAVIDEQFF
TGTGCCAGCAGTTTAGGCGCTGTTATCGATGAGCAGTTCTTC
>.|.|TRBJ2-3|TRBV11-1
CASSLAGASGGSTDTQYF
TGTGCCAGCAGCTTAGCTGGGGCCAGTGGAGGGAGCACAGATACGCAGTATTTT
>TRBD2|many|TRBJ2-3|TRBV7-6
CASSIIRGGLSTDTQYF
TGTGCCAGCAGTATTATTCGCGGGGGGCTAAGCACAGATACGCAGTATTTT
>.|few|TRBJ1-6|TRBV15
CATSTAVSPLHF
TGTGCCACCAGCACCGCAGTTTCACCCCTCCACTTT
>.|.|TRBJ1-1|TRBV27
CASSYSPRNTEAFF
TGTGCCAGCAGTTACAGCCCTAGGAACACTGAAGCTTTCTTT
>.|.|TRBJ2-2|TRBV20-1
CSAREGISWELFF
TGCAGTGCTAGAGAGGGGATTTCCTGGGAGCTGTTTTTT
>.|.|TRBJ1-2|TRBV7-6
CASSISVTADYGYTF
TGTGCCAGCAGCATCAGTGTGACAGCCGACTATGGCTACACCTTC
>.|few|TRBJ1-2|TRBV7-2
CASSLRIGNGNYGYTF
TGTGCCAGCAGCCTTAGGATTGGGAATGGGAACTATGGCTACACCTTC
>TRBD1|.|TRBJ1-1|TRBV20-1
CSACLGGPNTEAFF
TGCAGTGCTTGTCTAGGGGGCCCGAACACTGAAGCTTTCTTT